This entry is about one TCR beta chain. Which antigen it targets is not known. No base quality values were provided; no much bigger clone lies one nucleotide off. The sample is drawn from a study of lymphopenia after photon versus proton radiotherapy (dated by TCRdb to about 2019). Background on the whole study: Photon and proton radiation therapy were compared by the study for their immunological effects in patients with gastrointestinal tumors who developed high-grade lymphopenia. The study was designed to characterize how the impact on the immune system differs between the two radiation modalities. The cohort comprised 20 patients with gastrointestinal tumors who received either photon or proton therapy and then developed lymphopenia. Study-level results and caveats: The survival association was assessed only in patients who died, and better survival with proton therapy was presented by the authors as a possibility rather than a demonstrated result. During treatment, patients who received photon therapy lost naive T cells and TCR diversity and gained effector/memory populations, whereas patients who received proton therapy remained relatively stable. After the lymphocyte count nadir, repertoires from photon-treated patients showed oligoclonal expansion, particularly of CD8+ Temra cells, and this expansion drove the decline in diversity. Across the cohort, an inverse correlation was found between a larger post-nadir drop in TCR diversity and overall survival time among patients who died.

Library preparation used the immunoSEQ multiplex PCR assay. Deep sequencing of rearranged TCR beta loci, alongside multiparametric flow cytometry, was used to profile T cell repertoires. TCRdb obtained this table from immuneACCESS and retained in-frame rearrangements with V and J assigned. These tables miss some clones; where compared with another copy, unresolved V genes account for less than half of the shortfall, and the remainder is unexplained. Counted in this sample were 53,000 or so clones; around 88% of them appeared once. The ten top clones hold about 29% of the sample. The junction shows trimming of 2 bases on V and 5 bases on J, and the gene matches do not reach 9 bases of it. The CDR3 runs 16 residues from the cysteine to the phenylalanine. Only the CDR3 region is kept as DNA, spanning 48 bases read in frame from base 1. Sequences SGHTA (CDR1) and FQGTGA (CDR2) are obtained from the germline V gene.

The chain links TRBV7-3 with TRBJ2-1, with 7 bases matching TRBD2. This TCR was sampled from a man aged 50 or older with gastric cancer. The input for sequencing was peripheral blood, taken from a patient treated with photon-based radiotherapy. The nucleotide sequence is given as TGTGCCAGCAGCTTAGAGACCACTAGCGCAAACAATGAGCAGTTCTTC. This yields the protein CASSLETTSANNEQFF.